These 20 T cell receptor beta chains originate from one sample sequenced in a study of cytomegalovirus exposure and HLA in healthy donors. Sequenced by immunoSEQ multiplex PCR; TCRdb stores in-frame clones only, minus some. The table has roughly 57,000 clones, 93% seen once. Sequenced: PBMCs. These receptors all come from a woman under 30 in good health and CMV-seropositive.

V gene TRBV5-1 combines with J gene TRBJ2-5, with TRBD1 identical over 7 bases. The DNA end is a closer match to TRBJ2-7, so the J assignment may be wrong. The CDR3 length is 14 residues. Germline V gene lookup returns CDR1 SGHRS and CDR2 YFSETQ. The CDR3 DNA reads as TGCGCCAGCAGCTTGGAGACAGGGTCCAGCGAGCAGTACTTC. Translating it yields CASSLETGSSEQYF.

CDR3: CASRPTTGWPHTIYF. Here the CDR3 DNA reads TGTGCCAGCAGACCCACGACAGGCTGGCCGCACACCATATATTTT. This chain links TRBV6-5 with TRBJ1-3; D perhaps matches TRBD1 (6 bases). V was clipped by 6 bases and J by 8 bases, with 20 bases between them. This CDR3 comprises 15 residues. Per germline, CDR1 MNHEY and CDR2 SVGAGI.

The rearrangement joins TRBV15 to TRBJ2-7; 10 bases match TRBD2. Germline loops: CDR1 LNHNV, CDR2 YYDKDF (reference sequence). V trimming: 0 bases; J trimming: 5 bases; junction bases outside the gene matches: 4. The CDR3 spans 15 residues. The CDR3, as DNA: TGTGCCACCAGCAGAGATCCTAGCGGGGGAGACGAGCAGTACTTC. Translation gives CATSRDPSGGDEQYF.

The V and J genes are TRBV5-8 and TRBJ2-5, with D perhaps matching TRBD1 (6 bases). Germline V CDR1 and CDR2: SGHTS, YDEGEE. The CDR3 covers 15 residues. V was cut by 4 bases and J by 4 bases, with 17 bases left in between. The CDR3 region is CASSRPLTGPETQYF. The CDR3 DNA is TGTGCCAGCAGCCGGCCCCTCACAGGGCCAGAGACCCAGTACTTC. The full variable domain, in which reference TRBV5-8 and TRBJ2-5 provide the parts outside the CDR3, is EAGVTQSPTHLIKTRGQQATLRCSPISGHTSVYWYQQALGLGLQFLLWYDEGEERNRGNFPPRFSGRQFPNYSSELNVNALELEDSALYLCASSRPLTGPETQYFGPGTRLLVL.

CDR3 DNA sequence: TGTGCCAGCAGGGGTGGTTTCGGGACAGAAAATTCACCCCTCCACTTT. This sequence encodes CASRGGFGTENSPLHF. The rearrangement joins TRBV2 to TRBJ1-6, with TRBD1 identical over 7 bases. This CDR3 has 16 amino acids. Trimming cost V 6 bases and J 7 bases; bases outside gene matches: 12. The germline CDR1 and CDR2 sequences are SNHLY and FYNNEI. Based on the CDR3 plus reference TRBV2 and TRBJ1-6, the full variable domain is EPEVTQTPSHQVTQMGQEVILRCVPISNHLYFYWYRQILGQKVEFLVSFYNNEISEKSEIFDDQFSVERPDGSNFTLKIRSTKLEDSAMYFCASRGGFGTENSPLHFGNGTRLTVT.

The chain combines TRBV10-3 with TRBJ2-1; D not resolved. V shed 0 bases and J shed 0 bases, with 18 bases lying between them. Germline V gene data show CDR1 as ENHRY and CDR2 as SYGVKD. This CDR3 is built from 19 residues. The CDR3 here is CAISESFTARSSSYNEQFF. The CDR3 DNA sequence: TGTGCCATCAGTGAGTCCTTCACCGCCAGGTCGAGCTCCTACAATGAGCAGTTCTTC.

The V and J genes are TRBV7-6 and TRBJ1-4; 9 bases align to TRBD1. The CDR3 extends over 15 amino acids. V gave up 4 bases and J gave up 6 bases; unmatched junction bases: 6. Per germline, CDR1 SGHVS and CDR2 FNYEAQ. CDR3 region: CASSSGQGRYEKLFF. The CDR3, as DNA: TGTGCCAGCAGCTCTGGACAGGGGCGTTATGAAAAACTGTTTTTT.

V and J are TRBV6-5 and TRBJ1-2; D is perhaps TRBD1 (6 bases). This CDR3 has 14 residues. Germline values: CDR1 MNHEY, CDR2 SVGAGI. V gave up 9 bases and J gave up 4 bases, with 18 bases separating them. The CDR3 DNA reads TGTGCCAGTAAACAGGGCAATAATCTCTATGGCTACACCTTC. It is translated as CASKQGNNLYGYTF.

The J gene is TRBJ1-1, the V gene TRBV29-1, with D possibly TRBD1 on 6 matching bases. V lost 6 bases, J lost 0 bases, and 14 bases lay in between. This CDR3 spans 14 amino acids. Per germline, CDR1 SQVTM and CDR2 ANQGSEA. The CDR3 protein is CSVKRTVMNTEAFF. CDR3 DNA: TGCAGCGTGAAAAGGACAGTCATGAACACTGAAGCTTTCTTT.

The chain employs TRBV5-1 and TRBJ1-4, with D perhaps TRBD1 (6 bases). The CDR3 is 16 amino acids. The germline V and J ends were trimmed by 0 bases and 3 bases, with 12 bases remaining between them. The germline V gene encodes CDR1 SGHRS and CDR2 YFSETQ. The CDR3 sequence: CASSLEGEEANEKLFF. DNA of the CDR3: TGCGCCAGCAGCTTGGAGGGGGAAGAGGCTAATGAAAAACTGTTTTTT.

DNA for the CDR3: TGCGCCAGCAGCCAAGATTACAGGGGGGACCGCACAGATACGCAGTATTTT. Its protein is CASSQDYRGDRTDTQYF. This chain uses TRBV4-3 with TRBJ2-3, with 8 bases aligning to TRBD1. Germline loops: CDR1 LGHNA, CDR2 YSLEER. Trimming removed 0 bases from V and 1 base from J; junction bases left unmatched: 6. The CDR3 spans 17 residues.

Worth noting for this clone: The identical CDR3 is also encoded by other nucleotide sequences in the sample. V gene TRBV6-1 combines with J gene TRBJ1-2; no firm D call. Trimming cost V 2 bases and J 3 bases, with 7 bases left between them. Germline values: CDR1 MNHNS, CDR2 SASEGT. CDR3 length equals 13 residues. The CDR3 is CASSESRDYGYTF. The CDR3 bases are TGTGCCAGCAGTGAAAGTCGGGACTATGGCTACACCTTC.

The gene calls are TRBV27 and TRBJ1-4; D is perhaps TRBD1 (5 bases). Germline-derived CDR1 and CDR2 are MNHEY and SMNVEV (reference sequence). CDR3 length: 14 residues. The germline V and J ends were trimmed by 1 base and 8 bases, with 11 bases remaining between them. This chain's CDR3 is CASSLWGGGEKLFF. The CDR3 DNA sequence: TGTGCCAGCAGTTTATGGGGGGGAGGCGAAAAACTGTTTTTT.

This chain links TRBV6-6 with TRBJ1-5; 9 positions agree with TRBD1. J lost 6 bases, V lost 0 bases, and 6 bases had no gene match. CDR1 and CDR2 (germline): MNHNY, SVGAGI (reference sequence). The CDR3 runs 16 residues. CDR3 sequence reads: CASSYSGQGVLQPQHF. CDR3 bases: TGTGCCAGCAGTTACTCGGGACAGGGTGTCCTTCAGCCCCAGCATTTT.

The rearrangement links TRBV6-6 to TRBJ1-3; possible D gene TRBD1, 5 bases. Per germline, CDR1 MNHNY and CDR2 SVGAGI (reference sequence). V lost 0 bases and J 2 bases, leaving 5 bases between the germline ends. CDR3 length: 14 amino acids. CDR3 loop: CASSYSGAGNTIYF. The CDR3 region has the DNA TGTGCCAGCAGTTACTCAGGGGCTGGAAACACCATATATTTT.

The V gene is TRBV5-5, the J gene TRBJ2-1; 9 nucleotides line up with TRBD1. With 4 bases clipped from V and 0 bases from J, the junction kept 5 bases outside the gene matches. The CDR3 contains 16 residues. From germline, CDR1 is SGHKS and CDR2 YYEKEE (reference sequence). CDR3 residues: CASSPRDRDSYNEQFF. As DNA, the CDR3 is TGTGCCAGCAGCCCCCGGGACAGGGACTCCTACAATGAGCAGTTCTTC.

V and J are TRBV19 and TRBJ1-1; 11 bases line up with TRBD1. This CDR3 spans 22 amino acids. Germline trimming cut 3 bases from V and 4 bases from J; bases unmatched to any gene: 25. The germline gives CDR1 LNHDA, CDR2 SQIVND (reference sequence). CDR3 sequence (DNA): TGTGCCAGTAGTATCATTTCGGGACAGGGGGATAGGTGGGAGTTGTGGATCACTGAAGCTTTCTTT. This gives the protein CASSIISGQGDRWELWITEAFF.

CDR3 residues: CASSKRQVLDEKLFF. For the CDR3, the DNA is TGTGCCAGCAGTAAGAGACAGGTCTTGGATGAAAAACTGTTTTTT. The rearrangement links TRBV7-9 to TRBJ1-4, with D maybe TRBD1 (6 bases). Trimming cost V 6 bases and J 6 bases, with 17 bases left between them. The CDR3 spans 15 residues. Looked up from germline, CDR1 is SEHNR and CDR2 is FQNEAQ (reference sequence). Using reference TRBV7-9 and TRBJ1-4 for the parts outside the CDR3, the full variable domain is DTGVSQNPRHKITKRGQNVTFRCDPISEHNRLYWYRQTLGQGPEFLTYFQNEAQLEKSRLLSDRFSAERPKGSFSTLEIQRTEQGDSAMYLCASSKRQVLDEKLFFGSGTQLSVL.

V and J are TRBV5-1 and TRBJ2-7; D may be TRBD1 (5 bases). V lost 5 bases to trimming and J lost 3 bases, with 15 bases between them. CDR1 is SGHRS and CDR2 is YFSETQ in the germline V gene. The CDR3 has 14 residues. The CDR3 is CASSRDSTLYEQYF. The CDR3 DNA is TGCGCCAGCAGTAGAGACAGTACCCTCTACGAGCAGTACTTC.

The chain is built from TRBV4-3 and TRBJ2-7; D ambiguous. The CDR3 totals 16 residues. CDR1 and CDR2 (germline): LGHNA, YSLEER. Trimming pared 0 bases from V and 0 bases from J, leaving 12 bases between. CDR3: CASSQDGRQNSYEQYF. CDR3 bases: TGCGCCAGCAGCCAAGATGGTCGCCAGAACTCCTACGAGCAGTACTTC.